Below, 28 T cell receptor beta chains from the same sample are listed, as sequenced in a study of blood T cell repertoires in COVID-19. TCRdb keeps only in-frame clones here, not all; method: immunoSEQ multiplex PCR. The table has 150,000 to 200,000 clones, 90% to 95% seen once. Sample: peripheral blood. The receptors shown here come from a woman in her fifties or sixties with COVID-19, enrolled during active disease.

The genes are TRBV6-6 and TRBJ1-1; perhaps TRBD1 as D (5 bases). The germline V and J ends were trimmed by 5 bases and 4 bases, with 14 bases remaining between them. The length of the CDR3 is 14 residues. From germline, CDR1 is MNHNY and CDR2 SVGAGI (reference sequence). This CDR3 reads CASSPLRGSTEAFF. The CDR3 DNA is TGTGCCAGCAGTCCCCTTAGGGGAAGCACTGAAGCTTTCTTT.

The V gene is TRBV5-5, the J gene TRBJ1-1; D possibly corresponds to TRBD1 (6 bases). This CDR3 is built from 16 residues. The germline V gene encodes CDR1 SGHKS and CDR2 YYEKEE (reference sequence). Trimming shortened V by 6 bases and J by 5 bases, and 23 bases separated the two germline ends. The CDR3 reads CASTYLSGGARTEAFF. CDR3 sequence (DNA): TGTGCCAGCACCTACCTCTCGGGGGGGGCGCGGACTGAAGCTTTCTTT.

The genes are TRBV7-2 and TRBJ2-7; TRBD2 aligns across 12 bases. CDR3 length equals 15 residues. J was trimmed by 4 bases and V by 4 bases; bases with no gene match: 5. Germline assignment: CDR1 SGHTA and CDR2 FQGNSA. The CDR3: CASSSTSGGRYEQYF. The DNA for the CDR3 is TGTGCCAGCAGCTCCACTAGCGGGGGGCGGTACGAGCAGTACTTC.

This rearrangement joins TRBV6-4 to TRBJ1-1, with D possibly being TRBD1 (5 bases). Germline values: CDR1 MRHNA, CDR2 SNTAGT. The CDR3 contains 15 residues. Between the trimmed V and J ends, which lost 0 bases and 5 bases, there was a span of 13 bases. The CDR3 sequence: CASSDSRGLWTEAFF. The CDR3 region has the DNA TGTGCCAGCAGTGACTCGCGGGGCTTGTGGACTGAAGCTTTCTTT.

CDR3 DNA: TGCGCCAGCAGCCCCCTTAGGGACAGGGGATTTAATGAGCAGTTCTTC. The encoded protein is CASSPLRDRGFNEQFF. This chain links TRBV4-3 with TRBJ2-1, with 10 nucleotides matching TRBD1. The CDR3 is 16 amino acids. V dropped 4 bases and J dropped 7; count of bases not matched to a gene: 10. In germline, CDR1 is LGHNA, CDR2 YSLEER.

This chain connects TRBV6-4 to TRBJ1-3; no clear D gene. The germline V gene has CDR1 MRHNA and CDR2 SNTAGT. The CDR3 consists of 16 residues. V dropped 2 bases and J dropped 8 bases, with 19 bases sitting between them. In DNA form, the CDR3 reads TGTGCCAGCAGTGACCGGATGGAGGCCCCGGGGTACACCATATATTTT. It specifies CASSDRMEAPGYTIYF.

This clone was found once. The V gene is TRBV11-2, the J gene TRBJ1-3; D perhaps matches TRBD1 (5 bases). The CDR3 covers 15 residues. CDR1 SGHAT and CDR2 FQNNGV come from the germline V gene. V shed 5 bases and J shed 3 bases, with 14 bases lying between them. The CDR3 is CASSPIGGVGNTIYF. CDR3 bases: TGTGCCAGCAGCCCTATCGGAGGGGTTGGAAACACCATATATTTT.

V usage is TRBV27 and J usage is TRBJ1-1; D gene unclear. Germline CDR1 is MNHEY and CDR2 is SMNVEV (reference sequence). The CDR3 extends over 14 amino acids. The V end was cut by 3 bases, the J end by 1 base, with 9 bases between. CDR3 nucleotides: TGTGCCAGCAGTTTGGCGGGGTCGAACACTGAAGCTTTCTTT. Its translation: CASSLAGSNTEAFF.

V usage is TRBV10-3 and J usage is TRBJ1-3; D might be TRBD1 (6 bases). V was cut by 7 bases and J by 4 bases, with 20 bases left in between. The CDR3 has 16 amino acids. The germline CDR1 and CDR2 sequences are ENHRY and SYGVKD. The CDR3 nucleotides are TGTGCCATCATGGGGGTCCGGGGGGCGAGAGGAAACACCATATATTTT. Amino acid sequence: CAIMGVRGARGNTIYF.

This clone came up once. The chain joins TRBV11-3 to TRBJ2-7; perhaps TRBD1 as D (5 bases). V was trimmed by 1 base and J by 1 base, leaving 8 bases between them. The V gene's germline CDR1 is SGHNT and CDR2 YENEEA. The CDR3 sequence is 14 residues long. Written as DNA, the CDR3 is TGTGCCAGCAGCTTAGGGTCAGGGTCCTACGAGCAGTACTTC. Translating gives CASSLGSGSYEQYF.

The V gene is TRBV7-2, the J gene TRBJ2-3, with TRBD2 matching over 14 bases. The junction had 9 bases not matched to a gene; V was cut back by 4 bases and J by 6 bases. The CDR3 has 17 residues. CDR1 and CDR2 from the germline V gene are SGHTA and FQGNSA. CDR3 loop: CASSSEGLAGVQDTQYF. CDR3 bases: TGTGCCAGCAGCTCCGAGGGACTAGCGGGGGTCCAGGATACGCAGTATTTT.

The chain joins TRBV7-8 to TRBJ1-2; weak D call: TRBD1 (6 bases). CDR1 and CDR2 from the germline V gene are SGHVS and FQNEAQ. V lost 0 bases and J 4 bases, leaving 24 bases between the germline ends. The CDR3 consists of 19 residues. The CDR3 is CASSLAVGGLISFTYGYTF. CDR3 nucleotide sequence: TGTGCCAGCAGCTTAGCAGTTGGGGGCCTAATCTCGTTTACCTATGGCTACACCTTC.

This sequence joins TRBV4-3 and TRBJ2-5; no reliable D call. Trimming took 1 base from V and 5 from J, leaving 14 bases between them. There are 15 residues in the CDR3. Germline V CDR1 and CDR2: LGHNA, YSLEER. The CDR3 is CASSQGRDGWETQYF. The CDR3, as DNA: TGCGCCAGCAGCCAAGGTCGAGACGGGTGGGAGACCCAGTACTTC.

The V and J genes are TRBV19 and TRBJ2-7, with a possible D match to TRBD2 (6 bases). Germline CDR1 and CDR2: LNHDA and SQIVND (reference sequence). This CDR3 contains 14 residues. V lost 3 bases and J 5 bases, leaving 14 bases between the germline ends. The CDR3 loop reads CASSMGRSINEQYF. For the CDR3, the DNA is TGTGCCAGTAGTATGGGGAGGAGCATCAACGAGCAGTACTTC.

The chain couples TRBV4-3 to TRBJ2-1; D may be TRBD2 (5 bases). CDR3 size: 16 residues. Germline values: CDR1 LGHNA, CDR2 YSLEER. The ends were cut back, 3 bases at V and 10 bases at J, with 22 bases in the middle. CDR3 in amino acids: CASSQGAGPGNIEQFF. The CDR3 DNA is TGCGCCAGCAGCCAGGGCGCCGGACCGGGAAACATAGAGCAGTTCTTC.

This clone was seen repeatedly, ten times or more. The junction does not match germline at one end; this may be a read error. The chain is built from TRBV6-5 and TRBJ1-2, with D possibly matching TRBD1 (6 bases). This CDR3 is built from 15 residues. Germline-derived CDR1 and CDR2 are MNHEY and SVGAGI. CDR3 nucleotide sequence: TGTGCCAGCAGTGACTCTCCAGGGGAGTACTATGGCTACACCTTC. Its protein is CASSDSPGEYYGYTF.

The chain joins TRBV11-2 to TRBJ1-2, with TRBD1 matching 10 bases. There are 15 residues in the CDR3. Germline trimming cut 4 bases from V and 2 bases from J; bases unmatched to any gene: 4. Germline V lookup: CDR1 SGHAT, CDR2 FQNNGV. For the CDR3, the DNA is TGTGCCAGCAGCTCAGGGACAGGGGCGAACTATGGCTACACCTTC. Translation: CASSSGTGANYGYTF.

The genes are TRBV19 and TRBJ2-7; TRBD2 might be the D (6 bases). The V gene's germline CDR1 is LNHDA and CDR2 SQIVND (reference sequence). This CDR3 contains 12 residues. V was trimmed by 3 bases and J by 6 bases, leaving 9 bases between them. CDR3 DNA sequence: TGTGCCAGTAGTATGGGAGGATCCGAGCAGTACTTC. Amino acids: CASSMGGSEQYF.

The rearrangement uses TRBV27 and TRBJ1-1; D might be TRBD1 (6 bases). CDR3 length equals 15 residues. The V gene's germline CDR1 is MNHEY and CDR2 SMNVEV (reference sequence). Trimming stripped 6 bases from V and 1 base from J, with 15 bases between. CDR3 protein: CASSPYGTPNTEAFF. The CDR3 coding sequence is TGTGCCAGCAGCCCTTACGGGACACCGAACACTGAAGCTTTCTTT.

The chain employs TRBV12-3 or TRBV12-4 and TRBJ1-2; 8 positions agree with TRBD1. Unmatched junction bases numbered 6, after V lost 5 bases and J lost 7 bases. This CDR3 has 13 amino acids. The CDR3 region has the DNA TGTGCCAGCAGTATCCGGACAGGGTCTGGCTACACCTTC. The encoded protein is CASSIRTGSGYTF.

The CDR3 is CASSAYRGAENYGYTF. For the CDR3, the DNA is TGCGCCAGCAGCGCTTACAGGGGGGCAGAGAACTATGGCTACACCTTC. The chain couples TRBV4-3 to TRBJ1-2; TRBD1 agrees at 8 bases. The CDR3 is made up of 16 amino acids. Germline V gene lookup returns CDR1 LGHNA and CDR2 YSLEER. V was clipped by 5 bases and J by 2 bases; unmatched bases: 10.

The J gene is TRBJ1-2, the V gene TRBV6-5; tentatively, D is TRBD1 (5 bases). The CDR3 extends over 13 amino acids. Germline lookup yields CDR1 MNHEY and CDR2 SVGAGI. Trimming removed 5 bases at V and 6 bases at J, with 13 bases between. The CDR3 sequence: CASSPRARDGYTF. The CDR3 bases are TGTGCCAGCAGTCCCAGGGCGCGAGATGGCTACACCTTC.

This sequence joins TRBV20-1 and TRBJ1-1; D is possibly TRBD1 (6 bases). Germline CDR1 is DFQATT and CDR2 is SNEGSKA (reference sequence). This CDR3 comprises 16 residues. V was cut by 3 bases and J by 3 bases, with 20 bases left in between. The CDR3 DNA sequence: TGCAGTGCTAGTAGGGGGATTGGGCAGGGAGACACTGAAGCTTTCTTT. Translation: CSASRGIGQGDTEAFF.

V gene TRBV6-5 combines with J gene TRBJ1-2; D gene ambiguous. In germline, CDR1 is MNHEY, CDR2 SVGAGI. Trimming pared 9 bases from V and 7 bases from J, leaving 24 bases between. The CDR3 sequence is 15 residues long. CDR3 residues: CASRAFARARAGYTF. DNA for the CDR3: TGTGCCAGTAGGGCGTTCGCCCGCGCGCGGGCTGGCTACACCTTC.

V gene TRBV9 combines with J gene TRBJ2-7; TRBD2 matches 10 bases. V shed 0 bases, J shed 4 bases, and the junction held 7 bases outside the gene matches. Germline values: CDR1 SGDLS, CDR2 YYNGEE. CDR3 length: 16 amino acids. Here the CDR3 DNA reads TGTGCCAGCAGCGTAGCTACTAGCGGGGCCCCTTACGAGCAGTACTTC. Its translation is CASSVATSGAPYEQYF.

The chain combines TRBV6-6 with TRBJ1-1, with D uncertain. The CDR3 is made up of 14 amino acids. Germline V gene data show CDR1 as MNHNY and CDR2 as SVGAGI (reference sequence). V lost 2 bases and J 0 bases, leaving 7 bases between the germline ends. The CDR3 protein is CASSYPEMNTEAFF. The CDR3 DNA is TGTGCCAGCAGTTACCCAGAAATGAACACTGAAGCTTTCTTT.

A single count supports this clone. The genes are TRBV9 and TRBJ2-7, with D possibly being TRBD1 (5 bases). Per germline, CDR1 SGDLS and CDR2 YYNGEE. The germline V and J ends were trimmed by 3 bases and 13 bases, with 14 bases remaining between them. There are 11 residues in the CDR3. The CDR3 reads CASSGQGGQYF. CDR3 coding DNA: TGTGCCAGCAGCGGGCAGGGTGGGCAATACTTC.

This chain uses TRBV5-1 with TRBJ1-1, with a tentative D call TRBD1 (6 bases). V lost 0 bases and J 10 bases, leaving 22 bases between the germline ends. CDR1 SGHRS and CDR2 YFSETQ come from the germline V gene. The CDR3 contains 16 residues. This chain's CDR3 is CASSLGSGALILGAFF. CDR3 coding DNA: TGCGCCAGCAGCTTGGGTTCAGGGGCGTTGATTCTCGGAGCTTTCTTT. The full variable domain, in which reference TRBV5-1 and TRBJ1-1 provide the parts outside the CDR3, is KAGVTQTPRYLIKTRGQQVTLSCSPISGHRSVSWYQQTPGQGLQFLFEYFSETQRNKGNFPGRFSGRQFSNSRSEMNVSTLELGDSALYLCASSLGSGALILGAFFGQGTRLTVV.